The 9 T cell receptor beta chains reported below all come from one sample, sequenced in a study of T cell repertoires in cytomegalovirus infection. TCRdb passed the reads through MiXCR, listing each CDR3 protein once. The profile shows around 770,000 distinct CDR3 sequences, about 28% of them singletons. No antigens are known for them. Source: cultured CD8+ T cells from PBMCs, taken from culture after CMV antigen stimulation. The receptors shown here come from a human donor in good health (CMV status not recorded). Some clones in this sample may be carry-over from other donors' samples.

The CDR3 sequence: CAEGAGGSYEQYF. DNA for the CDR3: TGTGCCGAGGGGGCAGGGGGCTCTTACGAGCAGTACTTC. This chain connects TRBV2 to TRBJ2-7, with 8 positions matching TRBD1. J gave up 4 bases and V 11 bases, and 10 bases lay outside the gene matches. Germline CDR1 SNHLY, CDR2 FYNNEI. This CDR3 is 13 amino acids long.

There are a few counts of this clonotype. CDR3 loop: CASSFSQGQETQYF. In nucleotides, the CDR3 is TGTGCCAGCAGCTTTTCACAGGGCCAAGAGACCCAGTACTTC. This chain links TRBV7-9 with TRBJ2-5; the D gene is possibly TRBD1 (6 bases). V lost 3 bases and J lost 1, with 9 bases in between. This CDR3 is built from 14 residues. The V gene's germline CDR1 is SEHNR and CDR2 FQNEAQ (reference sequence).

This clonotype was seen only a few times. This chain joins TRBV4-3 and TRBJ1-6; no definite D call. In germline, CDR1 is LGHNA, CDR2 YSLEER. CDR3 length equals 13 residues. V gave up 1 base and J gave up 9 bases, with 7 bases separating them. The CDR3 protein is CASSQGGGSPLHF. The CDR3 DNA reads TGCGCCAGCAGCCAAGGGGGTGGTTCACCCCTCCACTTT.

This clonotype has more than one count but fewer than ten. The rearrangement links TRBV7-9 to TRBJ2-7; tentative D call: TRBD2 (5 bases). The CDR3 runs 13 residues. Trimming removed 5 bases at V and 3 bases at J, with 11 bases between. The germline CDR1 and CDR2 sequences are SEHNR and FQNEAQ (reference sequence). CDR3 loop: CASSPGVGYEQYF. CDR3 nucleotides: TGTGCCAGCAGCCCCGGGGTGGGCTACGAGCAGTACTTC.

This clonotype was recorded many times. The chain joins TRBV7-3 to TRBJ2-1; D might be TRBD2 (6 bases). Germline values: CDR1 SGHTA, CDR2 FQGTGA. This CDR3 is 15 amino acids long. Trimming took 3 bases from V and 9 from J, leaving 18 bases between them. DNA of the CDR3: TGTGCCAGCAGCTTGACCGGCGGGGCGAGGGGTGAGCAGTTCTTC. Amino acids: CASSLTGGARGEQFF.

The rearrangement uses TRBV6-5 and TRBJ2-5, with a tentative D call TRBD2 (7 bases). This CDR3 comprises 14 residues. Germline V gene data show CDR1 as MNHEY and CDR2 as SVGAGI. The V end lost 6 bases, the J end lost 1 base, and 12 bases lay between the germline ends. As DNA, the CDR3 is TGTGCCAGCAGCGACGGGGGGCCCCAAGAGACCCAGTACTTC. Its translation: CASSDGGPQETQYF.

The chain uses TRBV7-6 and TRBJ2-7; TRBD2 matches 10 bases. The CDR3 totals 14 residues. J was trimmed by 4 bases and V by 3 bases; bases with no gene match: 3. Germline CDR1 reads SGHVS; CDR2 reads FNYEAQ. The CDR3 region is CASSFSSGGYEQYF. The CDR3 DNA reads as TGTGCCAGCAGCTTCTCTAGCGGGGGATACGAGCAGTACTTC.

The chain has TRBV5-1 and TRBJ1-1, with D unresolved. Trimming took 0 bases from V and 1 from J, leaving 13 bases between them. This CDR3 is built from 16 residues. CDR1 is SGHRS and CDR2 is YFSETQ in the germline V gene. The CDR3 here is CASSLGRGQQNTEAFF. The CDR3 DNA sequence: TGCGCCAGCAGCTTGGGACGAGGGCAGCAGAACACTGAAGCTTTCTTT.

The rearrangement links TRBV4-1 to TRBJ1-1; D gene uncertain. V was shortened by 0 bases and J by 5 bases, with 7 bases between the two germline ends. This CDR3 is 13 amino acids long. Germline V lookup: CDR1 MGHRA, CDR2 YSYEKL. In DNA form, the CDR3 reads TGCGCCAGCAGCCAAGATTTTGCGACTGAAGCTTTCTTT. Translated: CASSQDFATEAFF.